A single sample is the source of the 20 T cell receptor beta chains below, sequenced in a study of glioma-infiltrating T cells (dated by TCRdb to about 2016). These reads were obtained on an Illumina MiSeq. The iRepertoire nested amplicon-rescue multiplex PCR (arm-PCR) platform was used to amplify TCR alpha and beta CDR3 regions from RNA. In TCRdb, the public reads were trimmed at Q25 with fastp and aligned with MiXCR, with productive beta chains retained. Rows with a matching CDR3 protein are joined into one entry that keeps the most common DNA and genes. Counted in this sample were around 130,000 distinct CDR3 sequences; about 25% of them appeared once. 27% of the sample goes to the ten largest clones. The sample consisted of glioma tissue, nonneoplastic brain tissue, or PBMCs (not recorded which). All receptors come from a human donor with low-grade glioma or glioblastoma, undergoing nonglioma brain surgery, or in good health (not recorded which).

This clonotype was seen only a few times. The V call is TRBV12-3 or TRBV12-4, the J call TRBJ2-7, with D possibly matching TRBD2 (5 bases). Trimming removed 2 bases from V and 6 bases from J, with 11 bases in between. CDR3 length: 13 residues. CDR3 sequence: CASSLSGFAEQYV. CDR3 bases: TGTGCCAGCAGTTTATCGGGGTTCGCCGAGCAGTACGTC.

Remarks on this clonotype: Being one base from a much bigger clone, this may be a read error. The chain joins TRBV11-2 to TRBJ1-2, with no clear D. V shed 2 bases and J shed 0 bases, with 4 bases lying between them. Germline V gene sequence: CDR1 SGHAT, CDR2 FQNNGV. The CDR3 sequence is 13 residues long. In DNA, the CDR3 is TGTGCCAGCAGCTTAAAGACTAACTATGGCTACACCTTC. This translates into CASSLKTNYGYTF.

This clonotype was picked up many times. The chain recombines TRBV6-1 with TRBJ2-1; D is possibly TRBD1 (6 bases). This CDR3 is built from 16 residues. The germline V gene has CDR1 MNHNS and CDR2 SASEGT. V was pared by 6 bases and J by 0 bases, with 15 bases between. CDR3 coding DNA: TGTGCCAGCAGAACAGGACAGATGAGCTCCTACAATGAGCAGTTCTTC. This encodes CASRTGQMSSYNEQFF.

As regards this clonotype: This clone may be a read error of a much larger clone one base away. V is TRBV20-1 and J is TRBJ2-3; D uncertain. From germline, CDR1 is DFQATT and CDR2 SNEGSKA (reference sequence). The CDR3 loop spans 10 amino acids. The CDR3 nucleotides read TGCATTGCTCCTCTGGGTACGCAGTATTTT. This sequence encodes CIAPLGTQYF.

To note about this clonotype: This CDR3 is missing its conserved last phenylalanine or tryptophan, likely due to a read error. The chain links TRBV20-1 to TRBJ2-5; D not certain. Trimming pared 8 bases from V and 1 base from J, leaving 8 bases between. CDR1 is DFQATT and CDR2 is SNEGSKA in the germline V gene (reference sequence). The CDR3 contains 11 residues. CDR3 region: CSPNSQETQYL. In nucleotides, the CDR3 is TGCAGTCCGAACAGCCAAGAGACCCAGTACCTC.

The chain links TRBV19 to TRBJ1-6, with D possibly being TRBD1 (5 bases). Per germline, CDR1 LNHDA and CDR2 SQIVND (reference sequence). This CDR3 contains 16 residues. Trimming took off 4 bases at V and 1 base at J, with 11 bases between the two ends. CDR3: CASSTTGASYNSPLHF. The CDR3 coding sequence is TGTGCCAGTAGTACAACCGGGGCGTCCTATAATTCACCCCTCCACTTT.

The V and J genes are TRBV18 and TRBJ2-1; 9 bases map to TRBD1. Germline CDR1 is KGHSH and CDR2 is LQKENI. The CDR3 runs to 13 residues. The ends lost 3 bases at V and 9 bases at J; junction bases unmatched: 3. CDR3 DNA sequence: TGTGCCAGCTCACCGGGACAGGGCCCTGAGCAGTTCTTC. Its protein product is CASSPGQGPEQFF.

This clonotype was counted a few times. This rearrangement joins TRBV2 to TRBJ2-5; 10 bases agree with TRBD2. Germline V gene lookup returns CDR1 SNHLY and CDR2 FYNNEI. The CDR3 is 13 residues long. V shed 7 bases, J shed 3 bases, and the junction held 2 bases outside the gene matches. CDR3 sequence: CASILAGEETQYF. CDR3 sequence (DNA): TGTGCCAGCATCCTAGCGGGGGAAGAGACCCAGTACTTC.

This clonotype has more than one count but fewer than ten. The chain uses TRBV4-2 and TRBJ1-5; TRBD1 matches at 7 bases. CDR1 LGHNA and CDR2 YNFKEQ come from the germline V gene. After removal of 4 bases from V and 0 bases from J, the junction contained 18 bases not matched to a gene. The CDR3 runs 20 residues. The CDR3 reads CASSLEIDPTGVYSNQPQHF. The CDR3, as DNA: TGTGCCAGCAGCCTAGAAATCGATCCTACAGGGGTTTATAGCAATCAGCCCCAGCATTTT.

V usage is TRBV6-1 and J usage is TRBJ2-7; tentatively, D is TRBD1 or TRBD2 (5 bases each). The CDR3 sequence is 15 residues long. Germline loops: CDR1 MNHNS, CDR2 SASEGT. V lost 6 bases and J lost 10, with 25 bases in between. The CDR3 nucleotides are TGTGCCAGCAGCATCAGGGAGCAGACGCAAGAGACCCAGTACGTC. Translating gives CASSIREQTQETQYV.

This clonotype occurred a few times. CDR3 DNA: TGCAGCGTTGATAGGGGAAGACAGATGAACACTGAAGCTTTCTTT. Translating it yields CSVDRGRQMNTEAFF. The rearrangement joins TRBV29-1 to TRBJ1-1; D perhaps matches TRBD1 (5 bases). Trimming left V 3 bases short and J 0 bases short, with 14 bases between. The germline V gene encodes CDR1 SQVTM and CDR2 ANQGSEA. This CDR3 contains 15 residues.

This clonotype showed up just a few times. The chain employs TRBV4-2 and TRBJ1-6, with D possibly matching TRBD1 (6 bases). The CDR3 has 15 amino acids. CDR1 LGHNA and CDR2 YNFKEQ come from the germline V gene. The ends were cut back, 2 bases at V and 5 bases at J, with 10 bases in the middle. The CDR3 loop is CASSQPQGNNSPLHF. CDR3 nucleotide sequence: TGTGCCAGCAGCCAACCCCAGGGGAATAATTCACCCCTCCACTTT.

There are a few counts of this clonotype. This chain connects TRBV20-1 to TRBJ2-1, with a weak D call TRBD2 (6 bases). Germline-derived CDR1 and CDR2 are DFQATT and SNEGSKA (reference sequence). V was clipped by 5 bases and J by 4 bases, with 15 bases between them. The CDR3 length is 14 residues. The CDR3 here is CSAAEGYTYNEQFF. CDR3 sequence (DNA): TGCAGTGCTGCGGAGGGATATACGTACAATGAGCAGTTCTTC.

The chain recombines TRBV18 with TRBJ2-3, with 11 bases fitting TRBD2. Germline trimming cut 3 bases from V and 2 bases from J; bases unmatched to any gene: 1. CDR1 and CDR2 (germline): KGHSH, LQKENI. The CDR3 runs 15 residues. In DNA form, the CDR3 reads TGTGCCAGCTCACCGACTAGCGGGGTCACAGATACGCAGTATTTT. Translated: CASSPTSGVTDTQYF. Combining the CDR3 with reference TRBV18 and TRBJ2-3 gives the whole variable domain NAGVMQNPRHLVRRRGQEARLRCSPMKGHSHVYWYRQLPEEGLKFMVYLQKENIIDESGMPKERFSAEFPKEGPSILRIQQVVRGDSAAYFCASSPTSGVTDTQYFGPGTRLTVL.

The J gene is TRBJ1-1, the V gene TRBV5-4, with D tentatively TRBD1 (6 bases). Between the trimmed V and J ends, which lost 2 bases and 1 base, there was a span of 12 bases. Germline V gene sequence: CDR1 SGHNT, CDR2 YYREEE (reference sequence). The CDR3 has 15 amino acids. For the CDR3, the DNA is TGTGCCAGCAGCTTAGTGGCACAGGGGAACACTGAAGCTTTCTTT. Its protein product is CASSLVAQGNTEAFF.

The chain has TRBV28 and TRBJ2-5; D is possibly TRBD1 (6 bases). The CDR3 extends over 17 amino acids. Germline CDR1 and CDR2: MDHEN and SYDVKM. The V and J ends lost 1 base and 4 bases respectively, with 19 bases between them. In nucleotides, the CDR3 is TGTGCCAGCAGTTTATCCTATAGGACAGCGAGGGTAGAGACCCAGTACTTC. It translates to CASSLSYRTARVETQYF.

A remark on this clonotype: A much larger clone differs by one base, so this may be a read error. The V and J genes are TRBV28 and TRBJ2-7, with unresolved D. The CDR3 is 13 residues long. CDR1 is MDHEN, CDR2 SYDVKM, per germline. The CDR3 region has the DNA TGTGCCACCACCCGTCTGGTCCCCTACAAGCAGTACGTC. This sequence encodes CATTRLVPYKQYV.

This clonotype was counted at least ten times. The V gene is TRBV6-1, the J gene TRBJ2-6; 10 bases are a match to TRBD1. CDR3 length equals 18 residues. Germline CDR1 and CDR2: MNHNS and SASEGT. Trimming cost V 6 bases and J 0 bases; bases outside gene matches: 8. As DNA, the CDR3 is TGTGCCAGCAGGGACGGGACAGGGGTCCTCTCTGGGGCCAACGTCCTGACTTTC. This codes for CASRDGTGVLSGANVLTF.

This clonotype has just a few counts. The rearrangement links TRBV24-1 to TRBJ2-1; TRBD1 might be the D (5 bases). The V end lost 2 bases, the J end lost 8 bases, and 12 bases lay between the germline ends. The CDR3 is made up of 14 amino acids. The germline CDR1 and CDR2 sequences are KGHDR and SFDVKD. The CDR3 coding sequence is TGTGCCACCAGTGATTGGGCAGGGTCCCATGAGCAGTTCTTC. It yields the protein CATSDWAGSHEQFF.

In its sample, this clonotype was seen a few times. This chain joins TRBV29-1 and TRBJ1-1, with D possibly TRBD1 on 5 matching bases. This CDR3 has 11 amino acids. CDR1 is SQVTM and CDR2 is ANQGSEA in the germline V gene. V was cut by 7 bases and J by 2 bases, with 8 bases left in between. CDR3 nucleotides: TGCAGCGGGGGGATAAACACTGAAGCTTTCTTT. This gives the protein CSGGINTEAFF.